This T cell receptor beta chain derives from a study of CD8+ T cells in alopecia areata. Study-wide findings and caveats: Only one nonresponder was present, which leaves the link between baseline CD8+ expansion and response uncertain.

The treatment was: oral pan-JAK inhibitor, 5-10 mg twice daily. Sequencing templates came from extracted RNA that was reverse transcribed into cDNA. TCRdb's table, derived via immunoSEQ multiplex PCR, lists solely in-frame clones and lacks some. The profile shows some 130,000 clones, about 50% of them singletons. The CDR3 is 16 residues long. Trimming shortened V by 6 bases and J by 7 bases, and 28 bases separated the two germline ends. Germline CDR1 reads SQVTM; CDR2 reads ANQGSEA. For this clone: Antigen: not known.

The gene calls are TRBV29-1 and TRBJ2-7; D may be TRBD1 (6 bases). The TCR sequence derives from a human donor with alopecia areata. The input for sequencing was CD4+ T cells sorted from blood, taken at week 4, from a patient treated with tofacitinib. The CDR3 loop is CSVTPGHSNALREQYF. For the CDR3, the DNA is TGCAGCGTCACCCCGGGACACTCAAACGCCCTTCGGGAGCAGTACTTC.